The T cell receptor beta chain under discussion was sequenced for a study of OX40 agonist ivuxolimab in advanced cancers. Libraries were prepared by immunoSEQ multiplex PCR; TCRdb keeps only in-frame clonotypes and omits some of them. The sample shows approximately 18,000 clones, over 60% of them seen only once. Turning to this clone: As yet, its antigen is unknown.

The CDR3 runs 15 residues. Germline V gives CDR1 MNHEY, CDR2 SVGAGI. Trimming pared 0 bases from V and 3 bases from J, leaving 12 bases between. Study outcomes and limitations: The 0.1-3.0 mg/kg partial responders had among the lowest clonal expansion.

The gene calls are TRBV6-5 and TRBJ2-7, with D possibly TRBD1 on 5 matching bases. This material consisted of CD4+ or CD8+ T cells sorted from blood, taken in a trial of the OX40 agonist ivuxolimab. This TCR came from an adult with an advanced solid tumor such as melanoma, head and neck, liver or kidney cancer. This chain's CDR3 is CASSYSDDSYYEQYF. The CDR3 DNA follows: TGTGCCAGCAGTTACTCTGACGACAGTTACTACGAGCAGTACTTC.